This T cell receptor (beta chain) is drawn from a study of a mutant IDH1 vaccine in newly diagnosed glioma. Germline assignment: CDR1 SGHVS and CDR2 FQNEAQ. V gave up 5 bases and J gave up 8 bases, with 15 bases separating them. This CDR3 contains 13 residues. The repertoire was sequenced with immunoSEQ multiplex PCR; TCRdb's copy has only in-frame clones and lacks some. Among tens of thousands of clones listed, more than 65% were seen once. Described time point: baseline, week 1 (first vaccination visit). Noted treatment: pre-vaccination baseline after standard-of-care therapy. This chain connects TRBV7-8 to TRBJ1-1; TRBD1 is a possible D gene (5 bases). The source material was PBMCs, sampled from a glioma patient treated with radiotherapy, temozolomide or both. This TCR was recovered from a man in his forties or fifties with glioma. CDR3 DNA sequence: TGTGCCAGCAGCCCCGGGTCCGGGGCCGAAGCTTTCTTT. Its protein product is CASSPGSGAEAFF.